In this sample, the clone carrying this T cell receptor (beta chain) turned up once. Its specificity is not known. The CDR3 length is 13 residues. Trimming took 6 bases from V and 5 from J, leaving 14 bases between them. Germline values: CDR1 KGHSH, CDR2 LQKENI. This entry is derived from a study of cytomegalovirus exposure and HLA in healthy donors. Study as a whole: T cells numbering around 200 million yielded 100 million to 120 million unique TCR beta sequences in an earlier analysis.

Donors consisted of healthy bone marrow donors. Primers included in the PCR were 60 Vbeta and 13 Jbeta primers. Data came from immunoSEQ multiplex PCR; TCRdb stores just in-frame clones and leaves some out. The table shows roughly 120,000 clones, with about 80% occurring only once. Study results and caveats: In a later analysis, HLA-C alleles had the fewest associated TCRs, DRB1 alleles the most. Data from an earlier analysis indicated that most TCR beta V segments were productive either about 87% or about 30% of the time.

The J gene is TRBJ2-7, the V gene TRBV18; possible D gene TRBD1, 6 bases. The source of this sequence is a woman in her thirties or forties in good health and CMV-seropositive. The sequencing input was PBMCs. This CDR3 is CASSPDRSNEQYF. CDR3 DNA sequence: TGTGCCAGCTCTCCCGACAGGTCCAACGAGCAGTACTTC.